One sample yielded the 23 T cell receptor beta chains listed below, sequenced in a study of cytomegalovirus exposure and HLA in healthy donors. The primer mix had 60 Vbeta and 13 Jbeta primers. The repertoire was sequenced with immunoSEQ multiplex PCR; TCRdb's copy has only in-frame clones and lacks some. The table records about 200,000 clones, 75% to 85% of them present only once. Sequencing was done on a sample of PBMCs. These receptor sequences come from a woman in her thirties or forties in good health and CMV-seronegative.

V and J are TRBV18 and TRBJ2-1; D is unresolved. Germline loops: CDR1 KGHSH, CDR2 LQKENI. The CDR3 consists of 15 residues. Trimming removed 6 bases at V and 0 bases at J, with 12 bases between. The CDR3 loop is CASSPNFSSYNEQFF. In nucleotides, the CDR3 is TGTGCCAGCTCTCCAAATTTTAGCTCCTACAATGAGCAGTTCTTC.

Turning to this clone: A read error may produce the germline difference seen at one junction end. This sequence joins TRBV5-1 and TRBJ2-6; perhaps TRBD2 as D (6 bases). Per germline, CDR1 SGHRS and CDR2 YFSETQ. The CDR3 sequence is 16 residues long. The CDR3 loop reads CASSPGTPSGANALTF. The CDR3 DNA sequence: TGCGCCAGCAGCCCCGGGACTCCCTCTGGGGCCAACGCCCTGACTTTC.

This chain joins TRBV2 and TRBJ2-2; no definite D call. The CDR3 has 12 residues. Trimming removed 4 bases at V and 9 bases at J, with 9 bases between. CDR1 is SNHLY and CDR2 is FYNNEI in the germline V gene. As DNA, the CDR3 is TGTGCCAGCAGTGGCTACCACCGGGAGCTGTTTTTT. Amino acids: CASSGYHRELFF.

This chain uses TRBV27 with TRBJ1-5, with 9 nucleotides matching TRBD1. The CDR3 runs 15 residues. Germline V gene lookup returns CDR1 MNHEY and CDR2 SMNVEV (reference sequence). V gave up 4 bases and J gave up 5 bases; unmatched junction bases: 6. The CDR3 sequence is CASSSGTGTYQPQHF. The CDR3 DNA follows: TGTGCCAGCAGTTCCGGGACAGGGACATATCAGCCCCAGCATTTT.

V usage is TRBV10-3 and J usage is TRBJ1-2, with 9 bases identical to TRBD1. CDR1 is ENHRY, CDR2 SYGVKD, per germline. V shed 6 bases, J shed 2 bases, and the junction held 1 base outside the gene matches. This CDR3 has 13 amino acids. The CDR3 reads CAISGQGNYGYTF. As DNA, the CDR3 is TGTGCCATCAGCGGACAGGGGAACTATGGCTACACCTTC.

The chain is built from TRBV28 and TRBJ2-3, with 8 bases that match TRBD2. Trimming at V came to 5 bases and at J to 5 bases, leaving 6 bases not matched to a gene. Germline assignment: CDR1 MDHEN and CDR2 SYDVKM. The CDR3 has 14 residues. In nucleotides, the CDR3 is TGTGCCAGCAGTCCAGCGGGAGTGGTAGATACGCAGTATTTT. Amino acids: CASSPAGVVDTQYF.

This rearrangement joins TRBV19 to TRBJ1-5; TRBD1 might be the D (5 bases). This CDR3 is built from 14 residues. Trimming stripped 3 bases from V and 3 bases from J, with 9 bases between. CDR1 and CDR2 from the germline V gene are LNHDA and SQIVND (reference sequence). The CDR3 DNA follows: TGTGCCAGTAGTATCGACAGCCACAATCAGCCCCAGCATTTT. Its protein is CASSIDSHNQPQHF.

The V and J genes are TRBV14 and TRBJ2-2; D ambiguous. The CDR3 is 11 residues long. V lost 4 bases to trimming and J lost 8 bases, with 5 bases between them. Per the germline V gene, CDR1 is SGHDN and CDR2 is FVKESK. The CDR3 nucleotides read TGTGCCAGCAGCCTGGCTGGGGAGCTGTTTTTT. It codes for CASSLAGELFF.

The chain recombines TRBV29-1 with TRBJ1-1, with D perhaps TRBD1 (5 bases). V was cut by 3 bases and J by 1 base, with 12 bases left in between. The CDR3 totals 14 residues. Germline CDR1 and CDR2: SQVTM and ANQGSEA. The CDR3 DNA reads TGCAGCGTTGACCCGACAGCCCCGAACACTGAAGCTTTCTTT. As protein: CSVDPTAPNTEAFF.

V and J are TRBV2 and TRBJ2-1; 9 bases are shared with TRBD2. The CDR3 runs 13 residues. In germline, CDR1 is SNHLY, CDR2 FYNNEI. V was clipped by 7 bases and J by 6 bases; unmatched bases: 4. CDR3 in amino acids: CASKLAGANEQFF. DNA for the CDR3: TGTGCCAGCAAACTAGCGGGTGCCAATGAGCAGTTCTTC.

V usage is TRBV5-6 and J usage is TRBJ1-5, with a weak D call TRBD1 (5 bases). This CDR3 has 15 amino acids. The germline V and J ends were trimmed by 1 base and 7 bases, with 15 bases remaining between them. Germline CDR1 and CDR2: SGHDT and YYEEEE. CDR3 sequence reads: CASSLTKSKGQPQHF. The DNA for the CDR3 is TGTGCCAGCAGCTTGACCAAATCGAAGGGGCAGCCCCAGCATTTT.

This chain links TRBV27 with TRBJ1-2; 9 nucleotides align to TRBD1. Trimming took 6 bases from V and 8 from J; bases not matched to a gene: 16. CDR1 and CDR2 from the germline V gene are MNHEY and SMNVEV (reference sequence). This CDR3 has 16 amino acids. The CDR3 region is CASSSGSGQGLRGYTF. The CDR3 region has the DNA TGTGCCAGCAGCTCGGGGTCGGGACAGGGACTGCGGGGCTACACCTTC.

This chain links TRBV7-3 with TRBJ2-5; 7 nucleotides line up with TRBD2. Germline CDR1 and CDR2: SGHTA and FQGTGA. The CDR3 is 16 amino acids. V trimming: 5 bases; J trimming: 2 bases; junction bases outside the gene matches: 11. The CDR3 DNA sequence: TGTGCCAGCAGCCCCTTCGGGGCGGGAGTTCAAGAGACCCAGTACTTC. Protein product: CASSPFGAGVQETQYF.

The chain recombines TRBV15 with TRBJ2-5; 8 positions agree with TRBD1. Germline CDR1 and CDR2: LNHNV and YYDKDF (reference sequence). The CDR3 spans 15 residues. V was clipped by 1 base and J by 3 bases; unmatched bases: 4. Here the CDR3 DNA reads TGTGCCACCAGCAGAGCTACGACAGGGGAAGAGACCCAGTACTTC. Its protein is CATSRATTGEETQYF.

The chain recombines TRBV7-9 with TRBJ1-1, with 11 bases that match TRBD1. The CDR3 is 15 amino acids. Trimming took 3 bases from V and 5 from J; bases not matched to a gene: 5. CDR1 and CDR2 (germline): SEHNR, FQNEAQ (reference sequence). The CDR3 DNA reads TGTGCCAGCAGCTTGGGGACAGGGGGGAGTACTGAAGCTTTCTTT. Amino acid sequence: CASSLGTGGSTEAFF.

The gene calls are TRBV25-1 and TRBJ2-3, with D maybe TRBD2 (6 bases). The CDR3 totals 15 residues. Per germline, CDR1 MGHDK and CDR2 SYGVNS. The V end was cut by 4 bases, the J end by 2 bases, with 13 bases between. The CDR3 reads CASSGRDSFTDTQYF. The CDR3 DNA is TGTGCCAGCAGTGGCCGGGACTCCTTCACAGATACGCAGTATTTT.

J is TRBJ1-2 and V is TRBV7-9; the D gene is possibly TRBD1 (5 bases). Trimming left V 5 bases short and J 6 bases short, with 19 bases between. Germline V gene data show CDR1 as SEHNR and CDR2 as FQNEAQ (reference sequence). CDR3 length equals 15 residues. CDR3 sequence (DNA): TGTGCCAGCAGCCTCCATGGGGGGACTGGGGATGGCTACACCTTC. This encodes CASSLHGGTGDGYTF.

This chain joins TRBV2 and TRBJ1-5, with 7 bases lining up with TRBD1. There are 15 residues in the CDR3. Germline assignment: CDR1 SNHLY and CDR2 FYNNEI. The junction had 7 bases not matched to a gene; V was cut back by 1 base and J by 7 bases. The CDR3 nucleotides are TGTGCCAGCAGTGAAGAGGGGGCCGTTGGGCAGCCCCAGCATTTT. It codes for CASSEEGAVGQPQHF.

CDR3: CASSPQFSGANVLTF. The DNA of the CDR3 is TGTGCCAGCAGCCCACAGTTCTCTGGGGCCAACGTCCTGACTTTC. The rearrangement links TRBV5-4 to TRBJ2-6, with D unclear. CDR3 length: 15 residues. Germline V gives CDR1 SGHNT, CDR2 YYREEE (reference sequence). Trimming cost V 4 bases and J 0 bases, with 8 bases left between them.

The chain couples TRBV13 to TRBJ2-7; TRBD1 aligns across 9 bases. The junction had 9 bases not matched to a gene; V was cut back by 5 bases and J by 4 bases. Looked up from germline, CDR1 is PRHDT and CDR2 is FYEKMQ (reference sequence). The CDR3 is 15 amino acids. The CDR3 DNA reads as TGTGCCAGCAGCCCCAAATTTGACAGGGGGTACGAGCAGTACTTC. It encodes CASSPKFDRGYEQYF.

The chain carries TRBV6-5 and TRBJ2-3, with 10 bases identical to TRBD2. The germline V gene has CDR1 MNHEY and CDR2 SVGAGI. After removal of 2 bases from V and 4 bases from J, the junction contained 3 bases not matched to a gene. This CDR3 has 15 residues. CDR3 nucleotides: TGTGCCAGCAGTTACGGCGGACTAGCGGCAGATACGCAGTATTTT. It yields the protein CASSYGGLAADTQYF.

The rearrangement joins TRBV4-1 to TRBJ1-2, with TRBD1 matching over 8 bases. J was trimmed by 3 bases and V by 0 bases; bases with no gene match: 3. This CDR3 region has 15 residues. Germline V gene data show CDR1 as MGHRA and CDR2 as YSYEKL. The CDR3 DNA is TGCGCCAGCAGCCAAGATCCGGGACAGGACTATGGCTACACCTTC. Its protein product is CASSQDPGQDYGYTF.

The chain has TRBV19 and TRBJ2-1, with 7 bases matching TRBD1. Germline lookup yields CDR1 LNHDA and CDR2 SQIVND (reference sequence). After removal of 3 bases from V and 1 base from J, the junction contained 6 bases not matched to a gene. The length of the CDR3 is 16 residues. In nucleotides, the CDR3 is TGTGCCAGTAGTATCTCGGGACAGCGGTCCTACAATGAGCAGTTCTTC. Translation gives CASSISGQRSYNEQFF.